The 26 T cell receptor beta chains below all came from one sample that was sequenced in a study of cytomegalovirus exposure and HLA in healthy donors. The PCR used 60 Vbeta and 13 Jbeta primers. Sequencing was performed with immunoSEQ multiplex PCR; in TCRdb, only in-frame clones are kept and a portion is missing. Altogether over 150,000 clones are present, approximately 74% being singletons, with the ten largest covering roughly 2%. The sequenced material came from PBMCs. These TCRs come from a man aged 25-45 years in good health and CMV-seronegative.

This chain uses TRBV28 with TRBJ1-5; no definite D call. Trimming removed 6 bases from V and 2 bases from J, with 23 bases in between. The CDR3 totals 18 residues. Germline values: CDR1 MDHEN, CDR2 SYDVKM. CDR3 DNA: TGTGCCAGCAGGCCCGGAGGGCCACCAACGTGGGGCAATCAGCCCCAGCATTTT. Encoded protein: CASRPGGPPTWGNQPQHF. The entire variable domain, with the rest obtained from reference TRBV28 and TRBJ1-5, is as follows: DVKVTQSSRYLVKRTGEKVFLECVQDMDHENMFWYRQDPGLGLRLIYFSYDVKMKEKGDIPEGYSVSREKKERFSLILESASTNQTSMYLCASRPGGPPTWGNQPQHFGDGTRLSIL.

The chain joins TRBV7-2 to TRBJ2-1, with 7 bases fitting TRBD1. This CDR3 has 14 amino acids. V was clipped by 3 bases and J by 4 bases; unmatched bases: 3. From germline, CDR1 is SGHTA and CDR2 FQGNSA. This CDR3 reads CASSFADRYNEQFF. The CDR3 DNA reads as TGTGCCAGCAGCTTCGCGGACAGGTACAATGAGCAGTTCTTC.

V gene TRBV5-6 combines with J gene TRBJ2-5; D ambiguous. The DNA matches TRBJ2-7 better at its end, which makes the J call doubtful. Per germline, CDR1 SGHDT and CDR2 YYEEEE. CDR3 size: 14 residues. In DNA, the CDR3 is TGTGCCAGCAGCTTGGCGGTTGGGCAGTACGAGCAGTACTTC. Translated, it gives CASSLAVGQYEQYF.

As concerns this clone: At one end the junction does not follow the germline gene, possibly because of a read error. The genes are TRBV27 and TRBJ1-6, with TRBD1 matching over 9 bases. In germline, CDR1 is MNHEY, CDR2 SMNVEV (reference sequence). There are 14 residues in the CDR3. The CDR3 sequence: CASSTSGTGSPLNF. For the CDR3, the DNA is TGTGCCAGCAGTACCTCCGGGACAGGGTCACCCCTCAACTTT.

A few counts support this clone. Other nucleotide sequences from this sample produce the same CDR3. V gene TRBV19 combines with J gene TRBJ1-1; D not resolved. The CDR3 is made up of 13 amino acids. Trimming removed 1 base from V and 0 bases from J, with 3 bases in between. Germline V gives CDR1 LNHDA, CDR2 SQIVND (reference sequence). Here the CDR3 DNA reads TGTGCCAGTAGTATAGCCGTGAACACTGAAGCTTTCTTT. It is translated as CASSIAVNTEAFF.

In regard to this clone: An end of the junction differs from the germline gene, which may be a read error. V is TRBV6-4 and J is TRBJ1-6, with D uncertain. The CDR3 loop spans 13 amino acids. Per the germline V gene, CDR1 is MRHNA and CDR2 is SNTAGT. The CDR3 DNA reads TGTGCCAGCAGTGACTCGAGGAATTCACCCCTCAACTTT. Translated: CASSDSRNSPLNF.

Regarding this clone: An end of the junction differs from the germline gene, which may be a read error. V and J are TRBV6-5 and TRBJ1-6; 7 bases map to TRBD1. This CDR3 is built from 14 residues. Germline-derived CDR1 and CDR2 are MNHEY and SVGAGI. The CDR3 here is CASSLHRGDSPLNF. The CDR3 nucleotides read TGTGCCAGCAGTTTACACAGGGGTGATTCACCCCTCAACTTT.

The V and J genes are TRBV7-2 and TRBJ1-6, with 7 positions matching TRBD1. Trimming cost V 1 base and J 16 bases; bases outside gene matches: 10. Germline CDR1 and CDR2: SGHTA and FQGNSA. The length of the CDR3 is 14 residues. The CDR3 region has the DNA TGTGCCAGCAGCTTAGTTGGGGAGACAGGGTTTCTCCACTTT. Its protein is CASSLVGETGFLHF.

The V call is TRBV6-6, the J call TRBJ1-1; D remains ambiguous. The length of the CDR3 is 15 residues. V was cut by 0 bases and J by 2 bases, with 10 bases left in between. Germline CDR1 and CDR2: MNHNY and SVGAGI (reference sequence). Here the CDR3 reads CASSYSRDLNTEAFF. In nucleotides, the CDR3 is TGTGCCAGCAGTTACTCGAGGGATCTCAACACTGAAGCTTTCTTT.

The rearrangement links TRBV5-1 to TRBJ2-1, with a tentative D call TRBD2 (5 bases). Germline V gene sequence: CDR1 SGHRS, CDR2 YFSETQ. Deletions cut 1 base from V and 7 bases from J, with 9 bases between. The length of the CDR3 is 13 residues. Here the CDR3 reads CASSLKSGNEQFF. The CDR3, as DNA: TGCGCCAGCAGCTTGAAGTCGGGAAATGAGCAGTTCTTC.

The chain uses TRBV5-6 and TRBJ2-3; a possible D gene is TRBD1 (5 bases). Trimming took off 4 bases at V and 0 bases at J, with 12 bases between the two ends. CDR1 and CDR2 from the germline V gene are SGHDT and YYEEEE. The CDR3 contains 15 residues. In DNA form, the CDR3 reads TGTGCCAGCAGCGTTCAGGGTTCTAGCACAGATACGCAGTATTTT. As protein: CASSVQGSSTDTQYF.

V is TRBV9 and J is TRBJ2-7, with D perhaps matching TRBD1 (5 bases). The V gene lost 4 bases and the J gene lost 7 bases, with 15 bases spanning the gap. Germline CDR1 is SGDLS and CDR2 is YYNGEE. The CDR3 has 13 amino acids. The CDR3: CASSSRQTGEQYF. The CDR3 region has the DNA TGTGCCAGCAGCTCTCGACAGACTGGTGAGCAGTACTTC.

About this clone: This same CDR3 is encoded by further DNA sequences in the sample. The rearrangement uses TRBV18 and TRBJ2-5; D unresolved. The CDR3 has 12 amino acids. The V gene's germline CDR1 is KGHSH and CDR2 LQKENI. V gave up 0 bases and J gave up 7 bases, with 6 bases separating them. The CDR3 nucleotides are TGTGCCAGCTCACCACCGACGGGGACCCAGTACTTC. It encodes CASSPPTGTQYF.

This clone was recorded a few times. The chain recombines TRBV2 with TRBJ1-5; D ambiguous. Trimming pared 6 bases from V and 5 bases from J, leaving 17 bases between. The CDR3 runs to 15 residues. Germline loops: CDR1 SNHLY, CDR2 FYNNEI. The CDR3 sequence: CASSERGIGDQPQHF. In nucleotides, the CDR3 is TGTGCCAGCAGCGAGCGCGGGATCGGCGATCAGCCCCAGCATTTT.

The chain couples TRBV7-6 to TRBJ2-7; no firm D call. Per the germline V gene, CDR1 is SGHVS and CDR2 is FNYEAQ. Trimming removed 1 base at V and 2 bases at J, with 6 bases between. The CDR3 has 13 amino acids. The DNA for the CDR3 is TGTGCCAGCAGCTTAGATAGCACCTACGAGCAGTACTTC. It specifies CASSLDSTYEQYF.

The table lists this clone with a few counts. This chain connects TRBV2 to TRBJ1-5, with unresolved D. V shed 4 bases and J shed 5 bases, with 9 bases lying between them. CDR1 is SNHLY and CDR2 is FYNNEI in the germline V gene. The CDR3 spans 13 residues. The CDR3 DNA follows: TGTGCCAGCAGTGTGAGAGGGCATCAGCCCCAGCATTTT. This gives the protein CASSVRGHQPQHF. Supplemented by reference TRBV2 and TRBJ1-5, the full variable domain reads EPEVTQTPSHQVTQMGQEVILRCVPISNHLYFYWYRQILGQKVEFLVSFYNNEISEKSEIFDDQFSVERPDGSNFTLKIRSTKLEDSAMYFCASSVRGHQPQHFGDGTRLSIL.

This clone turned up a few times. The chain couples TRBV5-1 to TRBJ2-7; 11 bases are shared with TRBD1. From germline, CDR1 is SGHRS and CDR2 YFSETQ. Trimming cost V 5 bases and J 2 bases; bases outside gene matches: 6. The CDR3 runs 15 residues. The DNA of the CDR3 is TGCGCCAGCAGAGACCGGGACAGGGGGACCTACGAGCAGTACTTC. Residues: CASRDRDRGTYEQYF.

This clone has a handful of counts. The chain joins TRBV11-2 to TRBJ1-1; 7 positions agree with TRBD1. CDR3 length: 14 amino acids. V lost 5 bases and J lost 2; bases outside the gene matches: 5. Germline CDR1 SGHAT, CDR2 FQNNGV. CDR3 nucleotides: TGTGCCAGCAGCCAGGGGGGTACCAACACTGAAGCTTTCTTT. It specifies CASSQGGTNTEAFF.

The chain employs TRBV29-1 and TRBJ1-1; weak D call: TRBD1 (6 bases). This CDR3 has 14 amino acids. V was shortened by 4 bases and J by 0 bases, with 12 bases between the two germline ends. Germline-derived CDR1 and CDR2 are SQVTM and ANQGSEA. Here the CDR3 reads CSVGDGGLNTEAFF. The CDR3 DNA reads TGCAGCGTTGGAGATGGGGGCCTGAACACTGAAGCTTTCTTT.

The CDR3 nucleotides are TGCGCCAGCAGTCAATCCGCCCGAGGGGGCTACGAGCAGTACTTC. This codes for CASSQSARGGYEQYF. The chain recombines TRBV23-1 with TRBJ2-7; tentatively, D is TRBD1 (6 bases). TRBV23-1 qualifies as an ORF whose function is uncertain. This CDR3 contains 15 residues. Trimming left V 0 bases short and J 3 bases short, with 12 bases between.

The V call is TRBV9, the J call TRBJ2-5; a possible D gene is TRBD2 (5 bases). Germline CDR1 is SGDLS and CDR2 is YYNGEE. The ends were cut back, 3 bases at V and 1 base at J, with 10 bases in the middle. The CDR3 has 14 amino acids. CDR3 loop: CASSAYGLQETQYF. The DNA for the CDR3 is TGTGCCAGCAGCGCGTACGGACTCCAAGAGACCCAGTACTTC.

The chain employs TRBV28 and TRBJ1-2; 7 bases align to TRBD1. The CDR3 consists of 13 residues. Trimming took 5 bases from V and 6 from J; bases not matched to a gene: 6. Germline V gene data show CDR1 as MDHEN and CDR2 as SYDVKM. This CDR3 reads CASSEQGTHGYTF. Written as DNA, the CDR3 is TGTGCCAGCAGTGAACAGGGGACCCATGGCTACACCTTC.

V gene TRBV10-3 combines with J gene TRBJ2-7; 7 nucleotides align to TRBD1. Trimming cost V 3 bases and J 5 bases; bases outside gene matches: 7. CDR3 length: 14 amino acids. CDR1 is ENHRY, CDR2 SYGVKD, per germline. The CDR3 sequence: CAISEDRVWDEQYF. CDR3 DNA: TGTGCCATCAGTGAAGACAGGGTCTGGGACGAGCAGTACTTC.

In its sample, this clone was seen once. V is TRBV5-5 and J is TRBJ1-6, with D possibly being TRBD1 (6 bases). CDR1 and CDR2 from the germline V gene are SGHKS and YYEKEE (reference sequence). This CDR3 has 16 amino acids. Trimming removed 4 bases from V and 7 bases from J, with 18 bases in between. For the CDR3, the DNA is TGTGCCAGCAGCCTGGACCACAGGGCGCTCAATTCACCCCTCCACTTT. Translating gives CASSLDHRALNSPLHF.

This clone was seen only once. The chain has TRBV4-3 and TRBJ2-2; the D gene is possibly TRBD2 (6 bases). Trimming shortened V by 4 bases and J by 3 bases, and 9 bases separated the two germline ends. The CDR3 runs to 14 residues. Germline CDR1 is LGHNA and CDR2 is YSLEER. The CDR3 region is CASSPSVHTGELFF. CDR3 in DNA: TGCGCCAGCAGCCCTAGCGTCCACACCGGGGAGCTGTTTTTT.

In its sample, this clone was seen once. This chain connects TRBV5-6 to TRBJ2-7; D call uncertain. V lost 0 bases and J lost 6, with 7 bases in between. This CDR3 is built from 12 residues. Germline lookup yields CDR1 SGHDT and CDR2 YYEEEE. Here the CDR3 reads CASSLGSREQYF. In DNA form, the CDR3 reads TGTGCCAGCAGCTTGGGGAGTCGCGAGCAGTACTTC.